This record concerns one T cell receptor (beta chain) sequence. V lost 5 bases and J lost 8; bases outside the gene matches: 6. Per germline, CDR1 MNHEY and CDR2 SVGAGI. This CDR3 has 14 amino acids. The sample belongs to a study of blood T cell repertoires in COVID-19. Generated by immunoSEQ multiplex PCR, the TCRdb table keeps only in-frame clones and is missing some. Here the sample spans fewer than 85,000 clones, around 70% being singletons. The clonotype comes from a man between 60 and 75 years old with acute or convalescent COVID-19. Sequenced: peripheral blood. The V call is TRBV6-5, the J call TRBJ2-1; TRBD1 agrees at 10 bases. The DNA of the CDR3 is TGTGCCAGCAGTCGGGACAGGGGCTCGGATGAGCAGTTCTTC. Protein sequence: CASSRDRGSDEQFF.